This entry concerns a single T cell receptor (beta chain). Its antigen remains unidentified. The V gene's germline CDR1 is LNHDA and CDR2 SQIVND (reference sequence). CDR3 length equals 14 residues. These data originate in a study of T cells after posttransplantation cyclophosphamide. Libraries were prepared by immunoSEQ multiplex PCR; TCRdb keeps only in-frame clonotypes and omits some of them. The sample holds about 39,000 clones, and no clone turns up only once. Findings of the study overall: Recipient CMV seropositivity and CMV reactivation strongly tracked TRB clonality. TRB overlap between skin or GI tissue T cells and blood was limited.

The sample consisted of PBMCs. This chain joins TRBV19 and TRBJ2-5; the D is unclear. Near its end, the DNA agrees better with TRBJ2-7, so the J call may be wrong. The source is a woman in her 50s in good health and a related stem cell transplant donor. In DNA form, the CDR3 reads TGTGCCAGTAGTTTCGGTATTTGGGACTACGAGCAGTACTTC. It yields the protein CASSFGIWDYEQYF.